The 24 T cell receptor beta chains reported below all come from one sample, sequenced in a study of OX40 agonist ivuxolimab in advanced cancers. Generated by immunoSEQ multiplex PCR, the TCRdb table keeps only in-frame clones and is missing some. The table lists 65,000 to 85,000 clones, about 86% of them singletons. Sequencing was performed on CD4+ or CD8+ T cells sorted from blood, taken in a trial of the OX40 agonist ivuxolimab. The receptors shown here come from an adult with an advanced solid tumor such as melanoma, head and neck, liver or kidney cancer.

V gene TRBV6-1 combines with J gene TRBJ1-2; D is uncertain. CDR3 length: 15 amino acids. Trimming pared 2 bases from V and 0 bases from J, leaving 10 bases between. Germline loops: CDR1 MNHNS, CDR2 SASEGT. This CDR3 is CASSEFPDPNYGYTF. CDR3 nucleotides: TGTGCCAGCAGTGAATTCCCAGATCCTAACTATGGCTACACCTTC.

This sequence joins TRBV7-2 and TRBJ2-7; perhaps TRBD1 as D (6 bases). This CDR3 comprises 15 residues. V lost 0 bases to trimming and J lost 3 bases, with 12 bases between them. CDR1 is SGHTA and CDR2 is FQGNSA in the germline V gene. The CDR3 nucleotides read TGTGCCAGCAGCTTAGCGGGGGCCAACCACTACGAGCAGTACTTC. It is translated as CASSLAGANHYEQYF.

J is TRBJ1-2 and V is TRBV25-1; 7 nucleotides line up with TRBD1. In germline, CDR1 is MGHDK, CDR2 SYGVNS. The CDR3 sequence is 14 residues long. Unmatched junction bases numbered 9, after V lost 5 bases and J lost 6 bases. The chain's CDR3 is CASSSWRGGDGYTF. In DNA, the CDR3 is TGTGCCAGCAGTAGTTGGAGAGGGGGCGATGGCTACACCTTC.

The chain employs TRBV6-5 and TRBJ1-2; D is perhaps TRBD1 (5 bases). This CDR3 comprises 12 residues. CDR1 and CDR2 (germline): MNHEY, SVGAGI. The ends were cut back, 10 bases at V and 4 bases at J, with 13 bases in the middle. The CDR3 DNA reads TGTGCCACCCTGACAGTTCTCTATGGCTACACCTTC. It is translated as CATLTVLYGYTF.

The chain has TRBV7-9 and TRBJ2-5; D may be TRBD1 or TRBD2 (6 bases each). The J call may not be correct, given that the DNA end is closer to TRBJ2-7. The CDR3 sequence is 15 residues long. In germline, CDR1 is SEHNR, CDR2 FQNEAQ (reference sequence). CDR3 amino acids: CASSLAGGLTYEQYF. The CDR3 coding sequence is TGTGCCAGCAGCTTAGCGGGGGGCCTAACCTACGAGCAGTACTTC.

The CDR3 DNA sequence: TGTGCCAGCAGTTCCACAGGGGTATACGGGGAGCTGTTTTTT. Amino acid sequence: CASSSTGVYGELFF. The chain recombines TRBV27 with TRBJ2-2; 7 bases agree with TRBD1. V was clipped by 4 bases and J by 7 bases; unmatched bases: 6. In germline, CDR1 is MNHEY, CDR2 SMNVEV (reference sequence). The CDR3 runs 14 residues.

The CDR3, as DNA: TGTGCCAGCAGTGATCCGTTTGACAGGGAATCCCTACCTAATCAGCCCCAGCATTTT. It codes for CASSDPFDRESLPNQPQHF. This chain joins TRBV2 and TRBJ1-5, with 7 bases lining up with TRBD1. The CDR3 runs 19 residues. Germline assignment: CDR1 SNHLY and CDR2 FYNNEI. Losses at the gene ends were 3 bases for V and 4 bases for J; bases not matched to a gene: 18.

The chain recombines TRBV7-6 with TRBJ2-1; 8 bases fit TRBD2. Germline V gives CDR1 SGHVS, CDR2 FNYEAQ. The CDR3 runs 14 residues. The J segment lost 7 bases and the V segment lost 5 bases, leaving 7 bases of the junction unmatched. The CDR3 region is CASSGAGGVNEQFF. In nucleotides, the CDR3 is TGTGCCAGCAGCGGGGCGGGGGGAGTGAATGAGCAGTTCTTC.

The rearrangement uses TRBV5-8 and TRBJ2-1; D is undetermined. The V and J ends lost 0 bases and 5 bases respectively, with 12 bases between them. From germline, CDR1 is SGHTS and CDR2 YDEGEE. CDR3 length: 15 amino acids. The CDR3 coding sequence is TGTGCCAGCAGCTTGGCCCCCCAAACCCACAATGAGCAGTTCTTC. Amino acids: CASSLAPQTHNEQFF.

J is TRBJ2-2 and V is TRBV4-3, with 11 bases matching TRBD2. Unmatched junction bases numbered 8, after V lost 4 bases and J lost 7 bases. Germline V gene lookup returns CDR1 LGHNA and CDR2 YSLEER. This CDR3 has 16 residues. CDR3: CASSLLAGGSGGELFF. The CDR3 DNA sequence: TGCGCCAGCAGCCTCCTAGCGGGAGGTTCCGGCGGGGAGCTGTTTTTT.

The J gene is TRBJ1-1, the V gene TRBV6-5; 10 bases are a match to TRBD1. CDR1 MNHEY and CDR2 SVGAGI come from the germline V gene. J lost 5 bases, V lost 6 bases, and 6 bases had no gene match. The CDR3 consists of 14 residues. The CDR3 DNA sequence: TGTGCCAGCAGCGACAGGGGGCCGGGAACTGAAGCTTTCTTT. Translation: CASSDRGPGTEAFF.

The chain recombines TRBV11-3 with TRBJ2-1, with a weak D call TRBD2 (6 bases). V was pared by 2 bases and J by 10 bases, with 12 bases between. CDR3 length: 13 amino acids. Germline values: CDR1 SGHNT, CDR2 YENEEA. CDR3 loop: CASSLLGLREQFF. CDR3 in DNA: TGTGCCAGCAGCTTATTGGGACTGAGAGAGCAGTTCTTC.

The CDR3 here is CASSEASDEKLFF. The CDR3 DNA reads TGTGCCAGCAGTGAAGCCTCAGATGAAAAACTGTTTTTT. The chain couples TRBV2 to TRBJ1-4; no clear D. Germline values: CDR1 SNHLY, CDR2 FYNNEI. Trimming stripped 0 bases from V and 6 bases from J, with 5 bases between. The length of the CDR3 is 13 residues.

The chain is built from TRBV5-1 and TRBJ1-1, with TRBD1 identical over 7 bases. The germline V gene encodes CDR1 SGHRS and CDR2 YFSETQ. The trim removed 4 bases at V and 5 bases at J, leaving 8 bases unmatched. This CDR3 is built from 14 residues. The CDR3 DNA reads as TGCGCCAGCAGCCCCGGACAGGAAAGTACTGAAGCTTTCTTT. Protein sequence: CASSPGQESTEAFF. Full variable domain (missing parts from reference TRBV5-1 and TRBJ1-1): KAGVTQTPRYLIKTRGQQVTLSCSPISGHRSVSWYQQTPGQGLQFLFEYFSETQRNKGNFPGRFSGRQFSNSRSEMNVSTLELGDSALYLCASSPGQESTEAFFGQGTRLTVV.

The chain combines TRBV19 with TRBJ1-1; the D gene is possibly TRBD1 (6 bases). The CDR3 consists of 14 residues. CDR1 is LNHDA, CDR2 SQIVND, per germline (reference sequence). Trimming removed 3 bases from V and 5 bases from J, with 13 bases in between. This CDR3 is CASSMGGRRTEAFF. Written as DNA, the CDR3 is TGTGCCAGTAGTATGGGGGGGCGCAGAACTGAAGCTTTCTTT. Supplemented by reference TRBV19 and TRBJ1-1, the full variable domain reads DGGITQSPKYLFRKEGQNVTLSCEQNLNHDAMYWYRQDPGQGLRLIYYSQIVNDFQKGDIAEGYSVSREKKESFPLTVTSAQKNPTAFYLCASSMGGRRTEAFFGQGTRLTVV.

The V and J genes are TRBV9 and TRBJ2-1, with a tentative D call TRBD1 (6 bases). Trimming shortened V by 0 bases and J by 7 bases, and 14 bases separated the two germline ends. CDR1 is SGDLS, CDR2 YYNGEE, per germline. This CDR3 has 15 amino acids. The CDR3 nucleotides are TGTGCCAGCAGCGTAGGTCCAGGGGTAGAAAATGAGCAGTTCTTC. Protein sequence: CASSVGPGVENEQFF.

This clone was detected only a few times. The gene calls are TRBV7-9 and TRBJ1-1; no firm D call. Germline CDR1 reads SEHNR; CDR2 reads FQNEAQ (reference sequence). The CDR3 extends over 13 amino acids. The V end lost 7 bases, the J end lost 5 bases, and 14 bases lay between the germline ends. The CDR3 sequence is CASTSSGWTEAFF. The DNA for the CDR3 is TGTGCCAGCACCTCAAGTGGGTGGACTGAAGCTTTCTTT.

This clone was picked up one time. The V gene is TRBV19, the J gene TRBJ2-5, with D tentatively TRBD1 (5 bases). The CDR3 extends over 12 amino acids. The V gene's germline CDR1 is LNHDA and CDR2 SQIVND (reference sequence). V lost 5 bases, J lost 4 bases, and 8 bases lay in between. The DNA of the CDR3 is TGTGCCAGTAGTTACAGGAGAGAGACCCAGTACTTC. Encoded protein: CASSYRRETQYF.

The rearrangement links TRBV18 to TRBJ1-5; D is possibly TRBD1 (6 bases). The germline CDR1 and CDR2 sequences are KGHSH and LQKENI. Trimming left V 6 bases short and J 4 bases short, with 16 bases between. The CDR3 contains 15 residues. CDR3: CASSQGKDGNQPQHF. As DNA, the CDR3 is TGTGCCAGCTCCCAGGGGAAGGATGGGAATCAGCCCCAGCATTTT.

The chain joins TRBV7-3 to TRBJ2-5, with 11 bases fitting TRBD2. Trimming removed 6 bases from V and 3 bases from J; junction bases left unmatched: 3. Per germline, CDR1 SGHTA and CDR2 FQGTGA. This CDR3 contains 14 residues. The CDR3 loop reads CASRGTSGKETQYF. In DNA form, the CDR3 reads TGTGCCAGCAGGGGGACTAGCGGAAAAGAGACCCAGTACTTC.

The V call is TRBV30, the J call TRBJ2-1, with 8 positions matching TRBD2. The trim removed 7 bases at V and 0 bases at J, leaving 5 bases unmatched. Looked up from germline, CDR1 is GTSNPN and CDR2 is SVGIG (reference sequence). This CDR3 has 14 residues. CDR3 loop: CAFTAGGSYNEQFF. CDR3 DNA: TGTGCCTTCACGGCGGGGGGCTCCTACAATGAGCAGTTCTTC.

CDR3 loop: CSACPEETQYF. CDR3 coding DNA: TGCAGTGCTTGCCCCGAGGAGACCCAGTACTTC. The J gene is TRBJ2-5, the V gene TRBV20-1; D remains unclear. Germline CDR1 and CDR2: DFQATT and SNEGSKA (reference sequence). Trimming stripped 5 bases from V and 5 bases from J, with 9 bases between. There are 11 residues in the CDR3.

The chain links TRBV10-3 to TRBJ2-5; 12 bases line up with TRBD1. CDR1 and CDR2 (germline): ENHRY, SYGVKD. The CDR3 covers 14 residues. With V trimmed by 11 bases and J by 3 bases, 7 bases remained unmatched. The CDR3 protein is CASGGQGAKETQYF. For the CDR3, the DNA is TGTGCCTCGGGGGGACAGGGGGCAAAAGAGACCCAGTACTTC.

This chain links TRBV30 with TRBJ2-7, with D perhaps matching TRBD2 (5 bases). CDR3 length: 14 amino acids. Germline CDR1 is GTSNPN and CDR2 is SVGIG (reference sequence). Trimming stripped 1 base from V and 2 bases from J, with 12 bases between. CDR3 protein: CAWSGRGSTYEQYF. CDR3 nucleotide sequence: TGTGCCTGGAGTGGCCGGGGTTCGACCTACGAGCAGTACTTC.